This T cell receptor (beta chain) was identified in a study of cytomegalovirus exposure and HLA in healthy donors. Notes on the study in general: TCR clusters originating in the first cohort tended to co-occur in the roughly 120 validation repertoires, according to a later analysis. TCR beta chains numbering 164 were designated cytomegalovirus-associated.

On this clone: Its antigen remains unidentified.

Sequenced by immunoSEQ multiplex PCR; TCRdb stores in-frame clones only, minus some. In the table there are around 73,000 clones, 70% to 90% of which are singletons. Source material: PBMCs. The receptor comes from a woman aged 18-35 years in good health and CMV-seropositive.

CDR3 loop: CASSESGGTAALYEQYF. The CDR3 region has the DNA TGTGCCAGCAGTGAATCGGGAGGGACTGCGGCATTATACGAGCAGTACTTC. The chain combines TRBV6-1 with TRBJ2-7; 8 positions agree with TRBD2. This CDR3 spans 17 amino acids. Unmatched junction bases numbered 13, after V lost 2 bases and J lost 4 bases. Germline V gene lookup returns CDR1 MNHNS and CDR2 SASEGT.